A single sample gave rise to the 31 T cell receptor beta chains below, sequenced in a study of human T cells and chemical hapten exposure. Time point specified: pre-sensitization, week 0. Specified treatment: therapeutic diphenylcyclopropenone sensitization with weekly scalp DPC. TCRdb reanalysed the RACE reads using MiXCR and keeps one entry per CDR3 protein. The table lists some 330,000 distinct CDR3 sequences, about 5.4% of them singletons. Specimen: whole blood, collected in connection with sensitization to the hapten diphenylcyclopropenone (DPC). These TCRs come from a young woman with alopecia areata. Some clones in this sample may be carry-over from other donors' samples.

This clonotype was recorded a few times. This sequence joins TRBV6-6 and TRBJ2-2, with TRBD1 identical over 11 bases. CDR3 size: 15 residues. Germline V CDR1 and CDR2: MNHNY, SVGAGI (reference sequence). V was clipped by 7 bases and J by 3 bases; unmatched bases: 4. CDR3 nucleotide sequence: TGTGCCAGCACCCGGACAGGGGGCGACACCGGGGAGCTGTTTTTT. This codes for CASTRTGGDTGELFF.

This clonotype was seen a few times. This sequence joins TRBV6-2 or TRBV6-3 and TRBJ2-5, with unresolved D. Germline V gene data show CDR1 as MNHEY and CDR2 as SVGEGT. The germline V and J ends were trimmed by 6 bases and 5 bases, with 13 bases remaining between them. This CDR3 has 13 amino acids. The DNA of the CDR3 is TGTGCCAGCAGCCTACACCAGCAGGAGACCCAGTACTTC. It yields the protein CASSLHQQETQYF.

This clonotype showed up many times. V usage is TRBV25-1 and J usage is TRBJ2-1; a weak D match, TRBD2 (5 bases). There are 16 residues in the CDR3. CDR1 is MGHDK, CDR2 SYGVNS, per germline. V was pared by 3 bases and J by 4 bases, with 16 bases between. DNA for the CDR3: TGTGCCAGCAGTGATTGGCCACGGACTTTATACAATGAGCAGTTCTTC. Translation: CASSDWPRTLYNEQFF.

This clonotype appeared a few times. The rearrangement joins TRBV7-9 to TRBJ2-3, with D possibly being TRBD1 (6 bases). Per germline, CDR1 SEHNR and CDR2 FQNEAQ (reference sequence). Trimming removed 5 bases from V and 2 bases from J, with 17 bases in between. The CDR3 length is 16 residues. CDR3 loop: CASSLRGQRNTDTQYF. The CDR3 DNA reads TGTGCCAGCAGCCTGAGAGGACAGCGAAACACAGATACGCAGTATTTT.

The table lists this clonotype with many counts. The chain recombines TRBV5-1 with TRBJ2-3; a possible D gene is TRBD2 (6 bases). This CDR3 is built from 17 residues. With 4 bases removed from V and 2 bases from J, the gap between germline ends came to 20 bases. Germline CDR1 SGHRS, CDR2 YFSETQ. The CDR3 nucleotides are TGCGCCAGCAGCCCAGGTGGAGGTGTAGCGGACACAGATACGCAGTATTTT. It translates to CASSPGGGVADTDTQYF.

The table lists this clonotype with a few counts. The CDR3 nucleotides read TGCAGTGCTAGAGATAGGCGGGTGGGGGAGCTGTTTTTT. This codes for CSARDRRVGELFF. The chain combines TRBV20-1 with TRBJ2-2; D is perhaps TRBD2 (5 bases). There are 13 residues in the CDR3. Germline values: CDR1 DFQATT, CDR2 SNEGSKA (reference sequence). V shed 0 bases and J shed 8 bases, with 10 bases lying between them.

This clonotype was seen a few times. J is TRBJ1-2 and V is TRBV4-3; D is unresolved. With 1 base removed from V and 8 bases from J, the gap between germline ends came to 20 bases. CDR1 LGHNA and CDR2 YSLEER come from the germline V gene. The CDR3 contains 16 residues. CDR3 coding DNA: TGCGCCAGCAGCCAAGCTATCCGCCCAGGCTTTGAGGGCTACACCTTC. Protein product: CASSQAIRPGFEGYTF.

There are many counts of this clonotype. The chain joins TRBV7-9 to TRBJ2-3; D gene ambiguous. Germline CDR1 and CDR2: SEHNR and FQNEAQ (reference sequence). CDR3 size: 11 residues. Trimming left V 7 bases short and J 3 bases short, with 5 bases between. DNA for the CDR3: TGTGCCAGCACCCTTACAGATACGCAGTATTTT. It translates to CASTLTDTQYF.

This clonotype was seen more than once but under ten times. V usage is TRBV28 and J usage is TRBJ1-5; 7 bases agree with TRBD1. J gave up 7 bases and V 4 bases, and 7 bases lay outside the gene matches. This CDR3 comprises 14 residues. Germline lookup yields CDR1 MDHEN and CDR2 SYDVKM. The CDR3 loop is CASSYDRVEQPQHF. The CDR3 coding sequence is TGTGCCAGCAGTTACGACAGGGTAGAGCAGCCCCAGCATTTT.

The chain joins TRBV5-1 to TRBJ2-5; 9 bases align to TRBD2. The CDR3 is 13 residues long. The germline V gene has CDR1 SGHRS and CDR2 YFSETQ. Trimming took 5 bases from V and 1 from J; bases not matched to a gene: 0. CDR3 sequence: CASRTSGQETQYF. The CDR3 coding sequence is TGCGCCAGCAGGACTAGCGGCCAAGAGACCCAGTACTTC. Based on the CDR3 plus reference TRBV5-1 and TRBJ2-5, the full variable domain is KAGVTQTPRYLIKTRGQQVTLSCSPISGHRSVSWYQQTPGQGLQFLFEYFSETQRNKGNFPGRFSGRQFSNSRSEMNVSTLELGDSALYLCASRTSGQETQYFGPGTRLLVL.

This clonotype has just a few counts. The CDR3 spells CASSQTGDNEQFF. The CDR3 region has the DNA TGTGCCAGCAGCCAAACGGGGGACAATGAGCAGTTCTTC. The rearrangement links TRBV14 to TRBJ2-1; TRBD2 might be the D (6 bases). V gave up 2 bases and J gave up 5 bases, with 7 bases separating them. Germline CDR1 is SGHDN and CDR2 is FVKESK. This CDR3 is built from 13 residues.

This clonotype was detected only a few times. The V and J genes are TRBV6-6 and TRBJ1-5; D is ambiguous. Trimming took off 0 bases at V and 4 bases at J, with 16 bases between the two ends. Germline CDR1 is MNHNY and CDR2 is SVGAGI (reference sequence). The CDR3 length is 17 residues. The CDR3 loop reads CASSYSNPATKNQPQHF. DNA of the CDR3: TGTGCCAGCAGTTACTCGAATCCAGCCACAAAGAATCAGCCCCAGCATTTT.

The V gene is TRBV4-3, the J gene TRBJ1-4; no reliable D call. CDR1 is LGHNA, CDR2 YSLEER, per germline. The CDR3 runs 13 residues. V was trimmed by 1 base and J by 6 bases, leaving 6 bases between them. DNA of the CDR3: TGCGCCAGCAGCCAAGCCCTGGATGAAAAACTGTTTTTT. Encoded protein: CASSQALDEKLFF.

A few counts support this clonotype. The V gene is TRBV5-1, the J gene TRBJ1-4; perhaps TRBD1 as D (5 bases). Germline CDR1 is SGHRS and CDR2 is YFSETQ. The CDR3 covers 16 residues. The ends were cut back, 3 bases at V and 5 bases at J, with 17 bases in the middle. The CDR3 DNA reads TGCGCCAGCAGCTATGGCCCCCAGGGAAGCAATGAAAAACTGTTTTTT. Its protein product is CASSYGPQGSNEKLFF.

The chain links TRBV6-1 to TRBJ2-3, with TRBD2 matching over 7 bases. J gave up 6 bases and V 3 bases, and 3 bases lay outside the gene matches. Germline V gene lookup returns CDR1 MNHNS and CDR2 SASEGT. This CDR3 has 13 amino acids. DNA for the CDR3: TGTGCCAGCAGTGATGGGGGAGGGGATACGCAGTATTTT. Protein sequence: CASSDGGGDTQYF.

The sample holds many counts of this clonotype. The rearrangement joins TRBV20-1 to TRBJ2-7, with 8 bases matching TRBD1. This CDR3 comprises 11 residues. The V and J ends lost 6 bases and 6 bases, in that order; junction bases with no gene match: 4. CDR1 and CDR2 from the germline V gene are DFQATT and SNEGSKA (reference sequence). The CDR3 DNA reads TGCAGTGCCTCCACAGGGGGCGAGCAGTACTTC. Its translation: CSASTGGEQYF.

This chain links TRBV27 with TRBJ1-6; D is ambiguous. The ends were cut back, 7 bases at V and 3 bases at J, with 10 bases in the middle. The germline V gene has CDR1 MNHEY and CDR2 SMNVEV (reference sequence). The CDR3 has 14 residues. This CDR3 reads CASTEGFYNSPLHF. CDR3 bases: TGTGCCAGCACGGAAGGATTCTATAATTCACCCCTCCACTTT.

This clonotype came up many times. V usage is TRBV5-5 and J usage is TRBJ2-1; no firm D call. The V gene lost 1 base and the J gene lost 8 bases, with 13 bases spanning the gap. Germline CDR1 SGHKS, CDR2 YYEKEE (reference sequence). The CDR3 sequence is 14 residues long. The DNA for the CDR3 is TGTGCCAGCAGCTTGATGGCAGGTTCGGATGAGCAGTTCTTC. Translated: CASSLMAGSDEQFF.

The rearrangement uses TRBV5-1 and TRBJ1-1; D gene unclear. V lost 5 bases, J lost 3 bases, and 17 bases lay in between. Looked up from germline, CDR1 is SGHRS and CDR2 is YFSETQ. The CDR3 is 15 amino acids. The CDR3 DNA reads as TGCGCCAGCAGTTTCATGTTCCCTTCCGACACTGAAGCTTTCTTT. The encoded protein is CASSFMFPSDTEAFF.

J is TRBJ2-1 and V is TRBV24-1, with D uncertain. The germline CDR1 and CDR2 sequences are KGHDR and SFDVKD. There are 13 residues in the CDR3. The V end lost 4 bases, the J end lost 11 bases, and 14 bases lay between the germline ends. The CDR3 region is CATSENSRSQQFF. CDR3 sequence (DNA): TGTGCCACCAGTGAGAATAGTCGGAGTCAGCAGTTCTTC.

The chain combines TRBV5-1 with TRBJ2-6; 10 bases are a match to TRBD2. The V and J ends lost 5 bases and 1 base, in that order; junction bases with no gene match: 3. The CDR3 has 16 amino acids. The V gene's germline CDR1 is SGHRS and CDR2 YFSETQ. The DNA of the CDR3 is TGCGCCAGCAGACTAGCGGGGTCTTCTGGGGCCAACGTCCTGACTTTC. Translating gives CASRLAGSSGANVLTF.

This clonotype was detected only a few times. The gene calls are TRBV6-2 or TRBV6-3 and TRBJ1-1, with a possible D match to TRBD1 (5 bases). This CDR3 region has 11 residues. From germline, CDR1 is MNHEY and CDR2 SVGEGT. The V end lost 4 bases, the J end lost 11 bases, and 11 bases lay between the germline ends. Here the CDR3 DNA reads TGTGCCAGCAGTTCCGACAGTAAGGCTTTCTTT. Translation gives CASSSDSKAFF.

This clonotype was recorded at least ten times. The chain carries TRBV7-8 and TRBJ2-5; possible D gene TRBD2, 5 bases. From germline, CDR1 is SGHVS and CDR2 FQNEAQ. The V and J ends lost 7 bases and 6 bases respectively, with 18 bases between them. The CDR3 sequence is 14 residues long. CDR3 in DNA: TGTGCCAGCATCCAAGGCGGGCTCGGAAAGACCCAGTACTTC. It encodes CASIQGGLGKTQYF.

A few counts support this clonotype. The V call is TRBV27, the J call TRBJ2-2; the D call may be TRBD1 or TRBD2 (5 bases each). The CDR3 spans 13 residues. CDR1 MNHEY and CDR2 SMNVEV come from the germline V gene (reference sequence). Trimming took off 3 bases at V and 6 bases at J, with 8 bases between the two ends. This CDR3 is CASSFSGPGELFF. For the CDR3, the DNA is TGTGCCAGCAGTTTTTCGGGGCCCGGGGAGCTGTTTTTT.

This clonotype was picked up many times. V is TRBV24-1 and J is TRBJ1-2; TRBD1 matches at 7 bases. CDR3 length equals 14 residues. Losses at the gene ends were 4 bases for V and 7 bases for J; bases not matched to a gene: 8. Germline lookup yields CDR1 KGHDR and CDR2 SFDVKD. The CDR3 loop reads CATSESGQSSGYTF. CDR3 nucleotide sequence: TGTGCCACCAGTGAGTCGGGACAGTCTAGTGGCTACACCTTC.

This clonotype was seen more than once but under ten times. For the CDR3, the DNA is TGTGCCAGCAGCCGCAGGGACAGGGGAGAGCAGTTCTTC. Amino acids: CASSRRDRGEQFF. The rearrangement uses TRBV4-2 and TRBJ2-1; 10 bases align to TRBD1. V was clipped by 4 bases and J by 10 bases; unmatched bases: 4. The CDR3 loop spans 13 amino acids. Germline lookup yields CDR1 LGHNA and CDR2 YNFKEQ.

This clonotype has more than one count but fewer than ten. The chain is built from TRBV12-3 or TRBV12-4 and TRBJ2-1; D perhaps matches TRBD2 (5 bases). This CDR3 region has 13 residues. The V end was cut by 7 bases, the J end by 6 bases, with 13 bases between. The CDR3 sequence: CASTPYSGNEQFF. The CDR3 bases are TGTGCCAGCACTCCCTACAGCGGCAATGAGCAGTTCTTC.

The V call is TRBV15, the J call TRBJ1-2, with D hard to call. CDR1 is LNHNV and CDR2 is YYDKDF in the germline V gene (reference sequence). V lost 4 bases to trimming and J lost 4 bases, with 13 bases between them. The CDR3 has 14 residues. CDR3 in amino acids: CATSIKGSIYGYTF. The CDR3 DNA reads as TGTGCCACCAGCATAAAGGGCTCGATCTATGGCTACACCTTC.

This clonotype has ten or more counts. The J gene is TRBJ2-7, the V gene TRBV12-3 or TRBV12-4, with 9 bases aligning to TRBD1. This CDR3 region has 13 residues. V lost 6 bases and J lost 7; bases outside the gene matches: 7. The CDR3 here is CASSRDRAREQYF. The CDR3 DNA reads as TGTGCCAGCAGCCGGGACAGGGCCCGGGAGCAGTACTTC.

The J gene is TRBJ2-2, the V gene TRBV6-5; TRBD2 matches at 9 bases. V lost 0 bases, J lost 7 bases, and 9 bases stayed unmatched. This CDR3 has 17 amino acids. From germline, CDR1 is MNHEY and CDR2 SVGAGI. The CDR3 DNA is TGTGCCAGCAGTTACTCGGGGGCTAGCGGGGCCGGCGGGGAGCTGTTTTTT. Translating it yields CASSYSGASGAGGELFF.

This chain uses TRBV20-1 with TRBJ2-7, with no clear D. This CDR3 is built from 11 residues. Germline values: CDR1 DFQATT, CDR2 SNEGSKA (reference sequence). Trimming took 7 bases from V and 2 from J, leaving 9 bases between them. The CDR3, as DNA: TGCAGTGAGGCCTCCGCCTACGAGCAGTACTTC. Protein sequence: CSEASAYEQYF.